Listed below are T cell receptor beta chains from one sample, sequenced in a study of CD8 T cells in Susac syndrome. TCRdb reprocessed the immunoSEQ multiplex PCR reads via MiXCR and lists one record per CDR3 protein. The table lists 90,000 to 150,000 distinct CDR3 sequences, 80% to 95% of them singletons. Sequencing was carried out using CD8+ T cells from PBMCs. The receptors shown here come from a human donor in good health. Each CDR3 is given with its conserved first and last residue. D genes are given only for firm matches. Clone sizes are given selectively: once, few, many, or a class where the clone is expanded.

clone size	V gene	D gene	J gene	CDR3 DNA	CDR3 protein
.	TRBV20-1	TRBD2	TRBJ2-7	TGCAGTGCTGGGCTCGGGGGGGCCCGGCCCGAGCAGTACTTC	CSAGLGGARPEQYF
.	TRBV28	.	TRBJ1-5	TGTGCCAGCAGTTATTCTTCGGGCAATCAGCCCCAGCATTTT	CASSYSSGNQPQHF
.	TRBV7-2	.	TRBJ1-5	TGTGCCAGCAGCCGACGGCTGGACCAGCCCCAGCATTTT	CASSRRLDQPQHF
.	TRBV12-3/TRBV12-4	TRBD1	TRBJ1-1	TGTGCCAGCAGTCACGACACAGGGGTTAGGACTGAAGCTTTCTTT	CASSHDTGVRTEAFF
.	TRBV19	.	TRBJ1-1	TGTGCCAGTAGAGACGGGGGGGGCACTGAAGCTTTCTTT	CASRDGGGTEAFF
.	TRBV19	TRBD1	TRBJ1-1	TGTGCCACATCGCAGGGGGCTCCCACTGAAGCTTTCTTT	CATSQGAPTEAFF
.	TRBV20-1	.	TRBJ1-4	TGCAGTGCTTCAAGCACCGGGACAAATGAAAAACTGTTTTTT	CSASSTGTNEKLFF
.	TRBV6-2/TRBV6-3	.	TRBJ2-3	TGTGCCAGCAGTTACTCGACGGGGAGTAGCACAGATACGCAGTATTTT	CASSYSTGSSTDTQYF
.	TRBV13	TRBD2	TRBJ2-1	TGTGCCAGCAGCCTAGAGCGGGGGGGCACAGGCAATGAGCAGTTCTTC	CASSLERGGTGNEQFF
.	TRBV10-3	.	TRBJ2-7	TGTGCGATCATGGGAGAGATCGACCCCTACGAGCAGTACTTC	CAIMGEIDPYEQYF
few	TRBV4-2	.	TRBJ2-7	TGTGCCAGCAGCCAAGATTTTGAGACCTACGAGCAGTACTTC	CASSQDFETYEQYF
.	TRBV30	.	TRBJ1-4	TGTGCCTACAAGATGAGGTTTAGAGAAAAACTGTTTTTT	CAYKMRFREKLFF
.	TRBV7-9	.	TRBJ1-1	TGTGCCAGCAGCTTCCGGGGCGATAACACTGAAGCTTTCTTT	CASSFRGDNTEAFF
.	TRBV6-5	.	TRBJ2-5	TGTGCCAGCAGTAACCAGGGCGGGAAAGAGACCCAGTACTTC	CASSNQGGKETQYF
.	TRBV19	.	TRBJ1-1	TGTGCCAGTAGTACCCAATTGGACACTGAAGCTTTCTTT	CASSTQLDTEAFF
.	TRBV5-8	.	TRBJ1-6	TGTGCCAGCAGCTTTGTCCAGGGGTCTAATTCACCCCTCCACTTT	CASSFVQGSNSPLHF
.	TRBV20-1	TRBD2	TRBJ2-2	TGCAGTGCTAGAGTAGTTCCACTAGCGGGTACCGGGGAGCTGTTTTTT	CSARVVPLAGTGELFF
.	TRBV7-2	.	TRBJ2-5	TGTGCCAGCAGCTTAGGGGGGGCGGGCGGACAGACCCAGTACTTC	CASSLGGAGGQTQYF
.	TRBV9	.	TRBJ1-3	TGTGCCAGCAGCGTAGAAGGGTCTGGAAACACCATATATTTT	CASSVEGSGNTIYF
few	TRBV28	.	TRBJ2-5	TGTGCCAGCAGTTTAGGACAGAAAGAGACCCAGTACTTC	CASSLGQKETQYF
.	TRBV6-2/TRBV6-3	.	TRBJ2-7	TGTGCCAGCAGCCGTGGAGGGCTCGGCGAGCAGTACTTC	CASSRGGLGEQYF
.	TRBV7-3	.	TRBJ1-2	TGTGCCAGCAGCTTCGGAGGGGATGGGGGCTACACCTTC	CASSFGGDGGYTF
.	TRBV6-2/TRBV6-3	TRBD2	TRBJ2-7	TGTGCCAGCAGTTACACGGGAGGGAAGAGCGAGCAGTACTTC	CASSYTGGKSEQYF
.	TRBV20-1	.	TRBJ2-7	TGCAGTGCTAGAGATTTCGGCTGGGACGAGTACGAGCAGTACTTC	CSARDFGWDEYEQYF
.	TRBV9	.	TRBJ2-5	TGTGCCAGCAGCGTTCTTGGTAGAGGGCCAGAGACCCAGTACTTC	CASSVLGRGPETQYF
.	TRBV30	.	TRBJ2-1	TGTGCCTGGGTAGCGGAGTCCTACAATGAGCAGTTCTTC	CAWVAESYNEQFF
.	TRBV18	.	TRBJ2-3	TGTGCCAGCTCACCAGCAGGGGGGAGCGCAGATACGCAGTATTTT	CASSPAGGSADTQYF
once	TRBV18	TRBD1	TRBJ1-1	TGTGCCAGCTCGCCCGGGACAGGGGAAAACACTGAAGCTTTCTTT	CASSPGTGENTEAFF
.	TRBV7-9	.	TRBJ1-5	TGTGCCAGCGCAAGTGGGGGTGTGGCAGGGGGCAATCAGCCCCAGCATTTT	CASASGGVAGGNQPQHF
.	TRBV5-6	.	TRBJ1-1	TGTGCCAGCAGCTTCGGGGTCGGCGCTGAAGCTTTCTTT	CASSFGVGAEAFF
.	TRBV12-3/TRBV12-4	TRBD2	TRBJ2-5	TGTGCCAGCAGTTTTCTAGCGGTATTACAAGAGACCCAGTACTTC	CASSFLAVLQETQYF
.	TRBV7-2	TRBD1	TRBJ1-1	TGTGCCAGCAGGTCAAGGAACAGGGGGTTGAGTGAAGCTTTCTTT	CASRSRNRGLSEAFF
.	TRBV28	TRBD1	TRBJ2-7	TGTGCCAGCAGCCCCAACATGGGACAGGGGACAAACGAGCAGTACTTC	CASSPNMGQGTNEQYF
.	TRBV30	TRBD1	TRBJ1-5	TGTGCCTGGAGTGGTCAGGGGGATCAGCCCCAGCATTTT	CAWSGQGDQPQHF
.	TRBV25-1	TRBD1	TRBJ1-3	TGTGCCAGCAGTGAATATCCAGGGGGCTCTGGAAACACCATATATTTT	CASSEYPGGSGNTIYF
.	TRBV15	.	TRBJ1-1	TGTGCCACCAGCAGAGATGTGGGCTTTGGGGGAGCTTTCTTT	CATSRDVGFGGAFF
once	TRBV29-1	.	TRBJ1-2	TGCAGCGTATCCGGGTTAGGCGGCTACACCTTC	CSVSGLGGYTF